What follows is one T cell receptor beta chain and its context. Its antigen is undetermined. This entry is derived from a study of OX40 agonist ivuxolimab in advanced cancers. Across the study: Males comprised 82.7% of the group, whose mean age was roughly 64 years (range roughly 20 to 90). Partial responses were achieved by three patients: one hepatocellular carcinoma, two cutaneous melanoma. General study findings and limits: Among T cells, CD8+ cells averaged more expanded clones than CD4+ cells.

Peripheral blood came from all dose cohorts at three timepoints. The table came from immunoSEQ multiplex PCR; TCRdb's copy has only in-frame clones and leaves some out. The repertoire has over 50,000 clones, roughly 80% of them found once; the top ten carry less than 5%. V gave up 7 bases and J gave up 10 bases, with 19 bases separating them. CDR3 length equals 14 residues. Germline-derived CDR1 and CDR2 are MRHNA and SNTAGT. The receptor was isolated from an adult with an advanced solid tumor such as melanoma, head and neck, liver or kidney cancer. Sequencing was performed on CD4+ or CD8+ T cells sorted from blood, taken in a trial of the OX40 agonist ivuxolimab. This chain joins TRBV6-4 and TRBJ1-4, with unresolved D. CDR3 DNA: TGTGCCAGCATTTTGACCGTCCCGCCCGGAAAACTGTTTTTT. This encodes CASILTVPPGKLFF.